This is a list of T cell receptor beta chains from one sample in a study of shared clonotypes between healthy human individuals. Only in-frame clones appear in the TCRdb table, and some are missing; sequencing was by immunoSEQ multiplex PCR. The sample has over 2,000,000 clones, about 93% seen once. Sequenced sample: naive CD8+ T cells from PBMCs. The origin of the receptors is a man aged 18 to 29 in good health. Some clones in this sample may be carry-over from other donors' samples. CDR3s include the opening cysteine and the closing phenylalanine or tryptophan. The D gene is left open where the match is weak. Where a row states a size, it is once, few, many or the class of an expanded clone; other rows omit it.

TRBJ2-7,NA,NA,TRBV4-1,CASSPMGGGYEQYF,TGCGCCAGCAGCCCCATGGGGGGCGGATACGAGCAGTACTTC
TRBJ2-1,NA,NA,TRBV7-9,CASSRAGIRVNEQFF,TGTGCCAGCAGCCGGGCGGGGATAAGGGTCAATGAGCAGTTCTTC
TRBJ2-7,NA,NA,TRBV6-1,CASSEGLDIYYEQYF,TGTGCCAGCAGTGAGGGGCTGGACATATACTACGAGCAGTACTTC
TRBJ2-1,NA,NA,TRBV30,CAWSVPSHSYNEQFF,TGTGCCTGGAGTGTACCCAGCCACTCCTACAATGAGCAGTTCTTC
TRBJ2-7,NA,NA,TRBV2,CASSAPWVYEQYF,TGTGCCAGCAGTGCCCCCTGGGTATACGAGCAGTACTTC
TRBJ2-5,NA,NA,TRBV18,CASSPSGQPQETQYF,TGTGCCAGCTCACCATCGGGCCAACCCCAAGAGACCCAGTACTTC
TRBJ2-1,NA,NA,TRBV6-4,CASSPSSTGGWQFF,TGTGCCAGCAGTCCATCTTCCACAGGTGGGTGGCAGTTCTTC
TRBJ2-2,NA,NA,TRBV9,CASSPRGGGNTGELFF,TGTGCCAGCAGCCCCAGGGGAGGGGGGAACACCGGGGAGCTGTTTTTT
TRBJ2-3,TRBD2,NA,TRBV5-1,CASRTSGSIDTQYF,TGCGCCAGCAGGACTAGCGGGAGTATAGATACGCAGTATTTT
TRBJ2-7,NA,NA,TRBV5-1,CASSISGSYEQYF,TGCGCCAGCAGCATTAGCGGTTCCTACGAGCAGTACTTC
TRBJ1-1,TRBD1,NA,TRBV4-3,CASSQNSGTGWNTEAFF,TGCGCCAGCAGCCAAAATTCGGGGACAGGATGGAATACTGAAGCTTTCTTT
TRBJ2-1,NA,NA,TRBV27,CSSVRRGTGFNEQFF,TGTTCCTCTGTTAGACGCGGGACCGGGTTCAATGAGCAGTTCTTC
TRBJ2-6,TRBD1,NA,TRBV30,CAWHPGQYSSGANVLTF,TGTGCCTGGCACCCGGGACAGTATTCCTCTGGGGCCAACGTCCTGACTTTC
TRBJ1-3,NA,NA,TRBV11-2,CASSLVKPPTPGNTIYF,TGTGCCAGCAGCTTAGTAAAGCCCCCGACGCCTGGAAACACCATATATTTT
TRBJ1-4,NA,NA,TRBV5-6,CASSLAGGAELFF,TGTGCCAGCAGCTTGGCCGGAGGCGCGGAACTGTTTTTT
TRBJ2-3,NA,NA,TRBV19,CASTPGTGSTDTQYF,TGTGCCAGTACCCCCGGTACAGGGAGCACAGATACGCAGTATTTT
TRBJ2-3,TRBD2,NA,TRBV5-6,CASSLGLAGDWLTDTQYF,TGTGCCAGCAGCCTCGGACTAGCGGGAGACTGGTTGACAGATACGCAGTATTTT
TRBJ1-5,NA,NA,TRBV7-9,CASSAGLLGQPQHF,TGTGCCAGCAGCGCGGGACTGTTGGGGCAGCCCCAGCATTTT
TRBJ2-1,TRBD1,NA,TRBV7-6,CASSPRTGGLNEQFF,TGTGCCAGCAGCCCGAGGACAGGGGGCCTCAATGAGCAGTTCTTC
TRBJ2-2,NA,once,TRBV12-5,CASGLFKGLDTGELFF,TGTGCTAGTGGTTTGTTTAAGGGACTTGACACCGGGGAGCTGTTTTTT
TRBJ2-5,NA,NA,TRBV5-4,CASSLVPRTEETQYF,TGTGCCAGCAGCTTGGTTCCCCGGACAGAAGAGACCCAGTACTTC
TRBJ2-5,NA,once,TRBV4-1,CASSQDWADQETQYF,TGCGCCAGCAGCCAAGATTGGGCAGACCAAGAGACCCAGTACTTC